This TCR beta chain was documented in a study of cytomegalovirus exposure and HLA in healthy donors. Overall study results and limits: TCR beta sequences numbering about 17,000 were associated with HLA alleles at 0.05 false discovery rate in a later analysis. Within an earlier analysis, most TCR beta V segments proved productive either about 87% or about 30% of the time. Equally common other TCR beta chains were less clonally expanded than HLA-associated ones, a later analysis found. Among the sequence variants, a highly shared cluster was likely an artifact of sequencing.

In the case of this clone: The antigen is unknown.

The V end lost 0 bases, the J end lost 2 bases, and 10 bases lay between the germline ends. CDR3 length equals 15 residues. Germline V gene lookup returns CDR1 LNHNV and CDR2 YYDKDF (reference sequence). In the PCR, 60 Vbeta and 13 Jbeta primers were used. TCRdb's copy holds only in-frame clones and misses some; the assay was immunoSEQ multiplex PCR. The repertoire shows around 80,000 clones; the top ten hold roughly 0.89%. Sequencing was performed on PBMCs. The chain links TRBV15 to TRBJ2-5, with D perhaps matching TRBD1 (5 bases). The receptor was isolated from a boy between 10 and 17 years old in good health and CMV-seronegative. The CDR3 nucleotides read TGTGCCACCAGCAGAGATCCAGGGAAACAAGAGACCCAGTACTTC. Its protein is CATSRDPGKQETQYF.